These T cell receptor beta chains were read from a single sample in a study of blood T cell repertoires in COVID-19. TCRdb's table, derived via immunoSEQ multiplex PCR, lists solely in-frame clones and lacks some. The profile shows roughly 210,000 clones, roughly 84% of them singletons. The sample taken for sequencing was PBMCs or T cells enriched from blood (not recorded which). The receptor set was obtained from a man between 25 and 39 years old in a cohort exposed to, infected with or recovered from COVID-19 (not recorded which). CDR3s include the opening cysteine and the closing phenylalanine or tryptophan. Each record gives: CDR3 DNA, CDR3 protein, J gene, V gene, D gene, clone size. A D gene is named only where the DNA matches it firmly. Clone size is given for some rows only: seen once, a few or many times, or a class if the clone is expanded.

cdr3_nt: TGTGCCAGCAGCCTACTAATACGGGAAAAACTGTTTTTT
cdr3_aa: CASSLLIREKLFF
j_call: TRBJ1-4
v_call: TRBV5-5
d_call: -
clone_size: -

cdr3_nt: TGTGCCAGCAGATTGCGGAGCACAGATACGCAGTATTTT
cdr3_aa: CASRLRSTDTQYF
j_call: TRBJ2-3
v_call: TRBV28
d_call: -
clone_size: -

cdr3_nt: TGTGCCAGCAGCCAGGGGGGGCGTCAGCCCCAGCATTTT
cdr3_aa: CASSQGGRQPQHF
j_call: TRBJ1-5
v_call: TRBV4-2
d_call: -
clone_size: few

cdr3_nt: TGTGCCAGCAGTTATCTAACCGGGGAGCTGTTTTTT
cdr3_aa: CASSYLTGELFF
j_call: TRBJ2-2
v_call: TRBV6-2/TRBV6-3
d_call: -
clone_size: few

cdr3_nt: TGTGCTAGCAGCTTAGGGCAGGGCGACAATGAGCAGTTCTTC
cdr3_aa: CASSLGQGDNEQFF
j_call: TRBJ2-1
v_call: TRBV7-7
d_call: -
clone_size: -

cdr3_nt: TGTGCCAGCTCACCCCGAGTACTCGACTTGAGCTCCTACGAGCAGTACTTC
cdr3_aa: CASSPRVLDLSSYEQYF
j_call: TRBJ2-7
v_call: TRBV18
d_call: -
clone_size: -

cdr3_nt: TGCGCCAGCAGCTTAGGGACAGACGCTTCAGAAGCTTTCTTT
cdr3_aa: CASSLGTDASEAFF
j_call: TRBJ1-1
v_call: TRBV5-1
d_call: TRBD1
clone_size: -

cdr3_nt: TGTGCCAGCAGGTGGACAGGGTTATTAGGAAATCAGCCCCAGCATTTT
cdr3_aa: CASRWTGLLGNQPQHF
j_call: TRBJ1-5
v_call: TRBV28
d_call: TRBD1
clone_size: once

cdr3_nt: TGTGCCAGCAGTCCGGGACAGAGTCGCTATGGCTACACCTTC
cdr3_aa: CASSPGQSRYGYTF
j_call: TRBJ1-2
v_call: TRBV6-5
d_call: TRBD1
clone_size: -

cdr3_nt: TGCAGCGTTGAACAGGGACAGCCTTACGTGGAGCAGTTCTTC
cdr3_aa: CSVEQGQPYVEQFF
j_call: TRBJ2-1
v_call: TRBV29-1
d_call: TRBD1
clone_size: -

cdr3_nt: TGTGCCATCAGCCCGGGGACTAGCGTTGAGTACGAGCAGTACTTC
cdr3_aa: CAISPGTSVEYEQYF
j_call: TRBJ2-7
v_call: TRBV10-3
d_call: TRBD2
clone_size: -

cdr3_nt: TGTGCCAGCAGTTTATTGGGGGGGGGAAATGAAAAACTGTTTTTT
cdr3_aa: CASSLLGGGNEKLFF
j_call: TRBJ1-4
v_call: TRBV28
d_call: -
clone_size: -

cdr3_nt: TGTGCCAGCAGCTCACTAGGACAGGCCTACGAGCAGTACTTC
cdr3_aa: CASSSLGQAYEQYF
j_call: TRBJ2-7
v_call: TRBV7-2
d_call: TRBD1
clone_size: -

cdr3_nt: TGTGCCAGCAGCGTAAGCGGGGATACGCAGTATTTT
cdr3_aa: CASSVSGDTQYF
j_call: TRBJ2-3
v_call: TRBV9
d_call: -
clone_size: -

cdr3_nt: TGTGCCAGCAGCTTCGGGAGGGCCTCCTACAATGAGCAGTTCTTC
cdr3_aa: CASSFGRASYNEQFF
j_call: TRBJ2-1
v_call: TRBV9
d_call: TRBD2
clone_size: -

cdr3_nt: TGCGCCAGCAGTGAGGACTTTAACTACGAGCAGTACTTC
cdr3_aa: CASSEDFNYEQYF
j_call: TRBJ2-7
v_call: TRBV10-2
d_call: -
clone_size: once

cdr3_nt: TGTGCCAGCAGTTTATACCCTGTCAGAACAGGTGGCGAGCAGTACTTC
cdr3_aa: CASSLYPVRTGGEQYF
j_call: TRBJ2-7
v_call: TRBV28
d_call: -
clone_size: once

cdr3_nt: TGTGCCAGCACTAATGGAGGATACAATGAGCAGTTCTTC
cdr3_aa: CASTNGGYNEQFF
j_call: TRBJ2-1
v_call: TRBV27
d_call: -
clone_size: -

cdr3_nt: TGTGCCAGCTCACCTCCTGGACAGACCTCCCTGAACACTGAAGCTTTCTTT
cdr3_aa: CASSPPGQTSLNTEAFF
j_call: TRBJ1-1
v_call: TRBV18
d_call: -
clone_size: -

cdr3_nt: TGTGCCAGCAGTCCGGACAGGGGGAACATTCAGTACTTC
cdr3_aa: CASSPDRGNIQYF
j_call: TRBJ2-4
v_call: TRBV12-3/TRBV12-4
d_call: TRBD1
clone_size: few

cdr3_nt: TGCGCCAGCAGCTTGTACAGGGGAGGAGGGAACACTGAAGCTTTCTTT
cdr3_aa: CASSLYRGGGNTEAFF
j_call: TRBJ1-1
v_call: TRBV5-1
d_call: TRBD1
clone_size: -

cdr3_nt: TGTGCCGGGGGACAGGGTAACACCTACGAGCAGTACTTC
cdr3_aa: CAGGQGNTYEQYF
j_call: TRBJ2-7
v_call: TRBV6-5
d_call: TRBD1
clone_size: -

cdr3_nt: TGTGCCAGCAGCAGGGGCGGCAGCAATTCACCCCTCCACTTT
cdr3_aa: CASSRGGSNSPLHF
j_call: TRBJ1-6
v_call: TRBV2
d_call: -
clone_size: -

cdr3_nt: TGTGCCAGCAGCTTACAAGTCAGGGATGGCTACACCTTC
cdr3_aa: CASSLQVRDGYTF
j_call: TRBJ1-2
v_call: TRBV7-9
d_call: -
clone_size: -

cdr3_nt: TGTGCCAGCCTGGCAGACATTGGAAACACCATATATTTT
cdr3_aa: CASLADIGNTIYF
j_call: TRBJ1-3
v_call: TRBV28
d_call: -
clone_size: once

cdr3_nt: TGTGCCAGCAGCCAAACCTACAATGAGCAGTTCTTC
cdr3_aa: CASSQTYNEQFF
j_call: TRBJ2-1
v_call: TRBV5-6
d_call: -
clone_size: -

cdr3_nt: TGCGCCAGCAGCCAAGAAAGGGGGCCACAGGGTGAGCAGCATTTT
cdr3_aa: CASSQERGPQGEQHF
j_call: TRBJ1-5
v_call: TRBV4-1
d_call: TRBD1
clone_size: -

cdr3_nt: TGTGCCAGCAGCCCAAGCGACGACCAGCCCCAGCATTTT
cdr3_aa: CASSPSDDQPQHF
j_call: TRBJ1-5
v_call: TRBV7-2
d_call: -
clone_size: -

cdr3_nt: TGTGCCAGTACAAGCGGGAGCTACGAGCAGTACTTC
cdr3_aa: CASTSGSYEQYF
j_call: TRBJ2-7
v_call: TRBV19
d_call: TRBD2
clone_size: few

cdr3_nt: TGCGCCAGCAGCCCTAGTTCCGGGACAGCCTCCTACGAGCAGTACTTC
cdr3_aa: CASSPSSGTASYEQYF
j_call: TRBJ2-7
v_call: TRBV5-1
d_call: TRBD1
clone_size: -

cdr3_nt: TGTGCCAGCAGCGTCGAGGGAACAAACACCGGGGAGCTGTTTTTT
cdr3_aa: CASSVEGTNTGELFF
j_call: TRBJ2-2
v_call: TRBV9
d_call: -
clone_size: once

cdr3_nt: TGTGCCAGCAGCCCTGGGACAGGGAGGAACACTGAAGCTTTCTTT
cdr3_aa: CASSPGTGRNTEAFF
j_call: TRBJ1-1
v_call: TRBV7-9
d_call: TRBD1
clone_size: -

cdr3_nt: TGTGCCAGCAGCCGACTGACTGAGCAGTTCTTC
cdr3_aa: CASSRLTEQFF
j_call: TRBJ2-1
v_call: TRBV3-1/TRBV3-2
d_call: -
clone_size: -

cdr3_nt: TGTGCCACCAGTGATTCCACTAGCGGGAGTCTCGAGACCCAGTACTTC
cdr3_aa: CATSDSTSGSLETQYF
j_call: TRBJ2-5
v_call: TRBV24-1
d_call: TRBD2
clone_size: -

cdr3_nt: TGTGCCAGCAGTTTAGACAGGATGAACACTGAAGCTTTCTTT
cdr3_aa: CASSLDRMNTEAFF
j_call: TRBJ1-1
v_call: TRBV27
d_call: -
clone_size: -

cdr3_nt: TGCGCCAGCAGATTAAAAGAGACCCAGTACTTC
cdr3_aa: CASRLKETQYF
j_call: TRBJ2-5
v_call: TRBV5-1
d_call: -
clone_size: few

cdr3_nt: TGTGCCAGCAGCCCAAGGGGGTCAGGGTTTAGGGAGACCCAGTACTTC
cdr3_aa: CASSPRGSGFRETQYF
j_call: TRBJ2-5
v_call: TRBV28
d_call: -
clone_size: -

cdr3_nt: TGCGCCAGCAGCTTGGAAGAGGGAATTTCTACCGCCTTATTCGAAGCTTTCTTT
cdr3_aa: CASSLEEGISTALFEAFF
j_call: TRBJ1-1
v_call: TRBV5-1
d_call: -
clone_size: once

cdr3_nt: TGTGCCATCAGTGATTTGGGTAGCGGGAGCAATGAGCAGTTCTTC
cdr3_aa: CAISDLGSGSNEQFF
j_call: TRBJ2-1
v_call: TRBV10-3
d_call: TRBD2
clone_size: -

cdr3_nt: TGTGCCAGCAGTGCCGTGAGGACAGCCGGCAATCAGCCCCAGCATTTT
cdr3_aa: CASSAVRTAGNQPQHF
j_call: TRBJ1-5
v_call: TRBV6-1
d_call: -
clone_size: few

cdr3_nt: TGTGCCAGCAGTTTTTCAGCGGGAGGACTCGGGAATGAGCAGTTCTTC
cdr3_aa: CASSFSAGGLGNEQFF
j_call: TRBJ2-1
v_call: TRBV27
d_call: TRBD2
clone_size: -